The 9 T cell receptor beta chains presented below share a single source sample, sequenced in a study of T cell clonality in common variable immunodeficiency. Some clones are missing from TCRdb's copy, which holds only in-frame ones; the method was immunoSEQ multiplex PCR. The sample holds around 40,000 clones, and no clone turns up only once. The sequenced material came from peripheral blood mononuclear cells. The origin of the receptors is a person aged 18 to 75 in good health.

At least ten counts were recorded for this clone. The covered CDR3 bases are TGCAGTGCTAAACAGGGGGCTCCTAATCAGCCC. Amino acids: CSAKQGAPNQP. The whole CDR3 sequence is CSAKQGAPNQPQHF. This chain links TRBV20-1 with TRBJ1-5, with TRBD1 identical over 9 bases. The sequenced fragment ends 3 residues before the CDR3 boundary, so the rest is inferred from the germline J gene. The CDR3 is 14 residues long. CDR1 is DFQATT and CDR2 is SNEGSKA in the germline V gene (reference sequence). The V segment lost 4 bases and the J segment 4 bases; nucleotides outside the gene matches: 5.

This clone appeared many times. The read terminates 3 residues ahead of where the CDR3 ends, so the germline J gene completes it. The chain links TRBV10-3 to TRBJ1-2; TRBD1 aligns across 8 bases. V shed 6 bases and J 3 bases; nucleotides not matched to a gene: 3. Germline CDR1 and CDR2: ENHRY and SYGVKD. The CDR3 totals 13 residues. CDR3 in amino acids: CAISPDRDYGYTF. The covered CDR3 bases are TGTGCCATCAGCCCGGACAGGGACTATGGC.

This clone has at least ten counts. The CDR3 is cut off 3 residues early in the read; its end comes from the germline J gene. The chain couples TRBV10-1 to TRBJ2-2; D is ambiguous. Germline V gives CDR1 WNHNN, CDR2 SYGVQD (reference sequence). V gave up 2 bases and J gave up 2 bases, with 9 bases separating them. The CDR3 runs 15 residues. The CDR3 DNA, read in part, is TGCGCCAGCAGTGAGAAGTCGACTAACACCGGGGAG. It translates to CASSEKSTNTGE. The entire CDR3 is CASSEKSTNTGELFF.

This clone has ten or more counts. The read ends 3 residues early relative to the CDR3; the germline J gene fills the gap. The sample holds other DNA sequences that translate to the same CDR3. The chain combines TRBV20-1 with TRBJ1-2; TRBD1 matches at 8 bases. CDR1 DFQATT and CDR2 SNEGSKA come from the germline V gene (reference sequence). The CDR3 sequence is 20 residues long. V gave up 0 bases and J gave up 0 bases; unmatched junction bases: 18. The covered CDR3 bases are TGCAGTGCTAGAGAGCTGGGGTCACGGGGACAGGTTCGATCTAACTATGGC. Its translation is CSARELGSRGQVRSNYG. The entire CDR3 is CSARELGSRGQVRSNYGYTF.

This clone has a count of ten or more. The read terminates 3 residues ahead of where the CDR3 ends, so the germline J gene completes it. The chain combines TRBV30 with TRBJ1-1; 11 bases are a match to TRBD1. The germline CDR1 and CDR2 sequences are GTSNPN and SVGIG (reference sequence). V dropped 4 bases and J dropped 6; count of bases not matched to a gene: 7. This CDR3 contains 14 residues. This CDR3 is CAWNLGQGVPEAFF. CDR3 bases read: TGTGCCTGGAATTTGGGACAGGGGGTTCCTGAA.

This clone was observed many times. The sequenced fragment ends 3 residues before the CDR3 boundary, so the rest is inferred from the germline J gene. This sequence joins TRBV18 and TRBJ2-7, with a weak D call TRBD2 (6 bases). The CDR3 loop spans 14 amino acids. Between the trimmed V and J ends, which lost 4 bases and 5 bases, there was a span of 15 bases. In germline, CDR1 is KGHSH, CDR2 LQKENI. The CDR3 bases that were read are TGTGCCAGCTCACGGGACTCCCCTAACAACGAG. It translates to CASSRDSPNNE. The full CDR3 sequence reads CASSRDSPNNEQYF.

This clone was recorded at least ten times. The read halts 3 residues ahead of the CDR3 end, with the missing end drawn from the germline J gene. The chain carries TRBV5-6 and TRBJ1-4; a weak D match, TRBD1 (5 bases). V was trimmed by 0 bases and J by 3 bases, leaving 9 bases between them. Germline CDR1 is SGHDT and CDR2 is YYEEEE. The CDR3 consists of 15 residues. The chain's CDR3 is CASSLGGGPNEKLFF. The CDR3 bases that were read are TGTGCCAGCAGCTTGGGGGGGGGACCTAATGAAAAA. Full variable domain (outside the CDR3, taken from reference TRBV5-6 and TRBJ1-4): DAGVTQSPTHLIKTRGQQVTLRCSPKSGHDTVSWYQQALGQGPQFIFQYYEEEERQRGNFPDRFSGHQFPNYSSELNVNALLLGDSALYLCASSLGGGPNEKLFFGSGTQLSVL.

This clone occurred many times. CDR3 residues: CASSLGAGRYYEQYF. Partial CDR3 DNA: TGTGCCAGCAGTTTAGGGGCAGGCCGTTACTACGAG. The V gene is TRBV12-3 or TRBV12-4, the J gene TRBJ2-7; unclear D gene. The read ends 3 residues early relative to the CDR3; the germline J gene fills the gap. The germline V and J ends were trimmed by 1 base and 3 bases, with 13 bases remaining between them. The CDR3 totals 15 residues.

Many counts were recorded for this clone. The read halts 3 residues ahead of the CDR3 end, with the missing end drawn from the germline J gene. The chain combines TRBV29-1 with TRBJ2-5; D is ambiguous. Germline CDR1 and CDR2: SQVTM and ANQGSEA. The CDR3 runs 10 residues. The germline V and J ends were trimmed by 7 bases and 1 base, with 4 bases remaining between them. CDR3 bases read: TGCAGCGCTTCCCAAGAGACC. This codes for CSASQET. The whole CDR3 reads CSASQETQYF.